This T cell receptor (beta chain) was documented in a study of PD-L1 blockade in urothelial cancer. Study at large: Patients began atezolizumab, 1,200 mg intravenously every 3 weeks, in about 2014. The analyses of blood took place 3 weeks (second dose) and 6 weeks after treatment start.

Looked up from germline, CDR1 is SNHLY and CDR2 is FYNNEI. The V and J ends lost 6 bases and 1 base respectively, with 12 bases between them. There are 14 residues in the CDR3. Sequencing was performed with immunoSEQ multiplex PCR; in TCRdb, only in-frame clones are kept and a portion is missing. Of 30,000 to 40,000 clones in the sample, 80% to 95% were seen once. The sample's time point: pretreatment peripheral blood. The study enrolled patients with locally advanced or metastatic urothelial carcinoma. Samples were collected from each patient before treatment and during treatment. Each patient gave between 1 and 8 of them in total.

The chain uses TRBV2 and TRBJ1-1; tentatively, D is TRBD1 (5 bases). The source was PBMCs, collected around atezolizumab (anti-PD-L1) treatment. The TCR comes from a woman aged 55-75 years with urothelial cancer. This chain's CDR3 is CASRTDRKNTEAFF. Written as DNA, the CDR3 is TGTGCCAGCAGGACAGACAGAAAGAACACTGAAGCTTTCTTT.